The 22 T cell receptor beta chains below all came from one sample that was sequenced in a study of blood T cell repertoires in COVID-19. The protocol was immunoSEQ multiplex PCR, while the TCRdb copy is restricted to in-frame clones and leaves out a portion. The top ten hold roughly 13% of the sample, which has about 100,000 clones, roughly 84% seen once. Source material: peripheral blood. Every receptor here comes from a human donor in a cohort sampled during active COVID-19.

This clone came up a few times. V usage is TRBV19 and J usage is TRBJ2-2; 15 bases are shared with TRBD2. CDR1 and CDR2 (germline): LNHDA, SQIVND (reference sequence). This CDR3 region has 18 residues. Trimming cost V 5 bases and J 5 bases; bases outside gene matches: 9. Here the CDR3 reads CASSRRGLAGGGTGELFF. CDR3 DNA: TGTGCCAGTAGTCGTCGGGGACTAGCGGGAGGCGGGACCGGGGAGCTGTTTTTT.

The V gene is TRBV29-1, the J gene TRBJ2-1; TRBD1 aligns across 7 bases. The CDR3 runs to 15 residues. V gave up 7 bases and J gave up 12 bases; unmatched junction bases: 21. CDR1 and CDR2 (germline): SQVTM, ANQGSEA. Here the CDR3 DNA reads TGCAGCGCTGTAGCCGGACAGGCAACATCGGGTTGGCAGTTCTTC. This translates into CSAVAGQATSGWQFF.

A word on this clone: Relative to the germline gene, one junction end is altered; a read error may explain this. For the CDR3, the DNA is TGTGCCAGCAGCTCACAGGGACAGGGTCTAGGAGCCCCCTCTTTC. It translates to CASSSQGQGLGAPSF. The chain carries TRBV13 and TRBJ1-2, with 9 bases identical to TRBD1. The CDR3 loop spans 15 amino acids. The germline V gene has CDR1 PRHDT and CDR2 FYEKMQ (reference sequence).

V usage is TRBV11-2 and J usage is TRBJ1-1; no firm D call. This CDR3 region has 13 residues. Germline assignment: CDR1 SGHAT and CDR2 FQNNGV. V lost 1 base, J lost 4 bases, and 7 bases lay in between. CDR3 DNA sequence: TGTGCCAGCAGCTTAGGAGAGAGCACTGAAGCTTTCTTT. Its protein product is CASSLGESTEAFF. Supplemented by reference TRBV11-2 and TRBJ1-1, the full variable domain reads EAGVAQSPRYKIIEKRQSVAFWCNPISGHATLYWYQQILGQGPKLLIQFQNNGVVDDSQLPKDRFSAERLKGVDSTLKIQPAKLEDSAVYLCASSLGESTEAFFGQGTRLTVV.

The chain is built from TRBV18 and TRBJ2-7, with D maybe TRBD1 (6 bases). Germline CDR1 reads KGHSH; CDR2 reads LQKENI. The CDR3 length is 14 residues. The ends were cut back, 3 bases at V and 5 bases at J, with 14 bases in the middle. CDR3 region: CASSPPDSKNEQYF. Written as DNA, the CDR3 is TGTGCCAGCTCACCCCCGGACAGCAAAAACGAGCAGTACTTC.

V gene TRBV7-6 combines with J gene TRBJ1-3; D is unclear. The germline gives CDR1 SGHVS, CDR2 FNYEAQ. The V gene lost 1 base and the J gene lost 1 base, with 5 bases spanning the gap. CDR3 size: 14 residues. This chain's CDR3 is CASSLGQSGNTIYF. Written as DNA, the CDR3 is TGTGCCAGCAGCTTAGGGCAATCTGGAAACACCATATATTTT.

This rearrangement joins TRBV7-9 to TRBJ1-2; a weak D match, TRBD1 (5 bases). The CDR3 has 14 residues. Germline V lookup: CDR1 SEHNR, CDR2 FQNEAQ (reference sequence). Trimming removed 6 bases from V and 11 bases from J, with 22 bases in between. The DNA of the CDR3 is TGTGCCAGCAGTCCCGGGGCGGGGGACGGAAGGTACACCTTC. Translating it yields CASSPGAGDGRYTF.

The chain uses TRBV6-5 and TRBJ2-7; 9 bases are a match to TRBD1. Trimming removed 6 bases from V and 6 bases from J; junction bases left unmatched: 9. Germline-derived CDR1 and CDR2 are MNHEY and SVGAGI. The CDR3 sequence is 14 residues long. In nucleotides, the CDR3 is TGTGCCAGCAGGCCCGGGACAGGGTCTTTCGAGCAGTACTTC. This codes for CASRPGTGSFEQYF.

The chain uses TRBV19 and TRBJ2-7; TRBD2 matches 9 bases. Germline CDR1 and CDR2: LNHDA and SQIVND (reference sequence). The junction had 7 bases not matched to a gene; V was cut back by 1 base and J by 0 bases. The CDR3 runs 17 residues. The CDR3 region has the DNA TGTGCCAGTAGTATAGCCTGGGGACTAGCAAACTCCTACGAGCAGTACTTC. Amino acids: CASSIAWGLANSYEQYF. Looking up the rest from reference TRBV19 and TRBJ2-7 gives the full variable domain: DGGITQSPKYLFRKEGQNVTLSCEQNLNHDAMYWYRQDPGQGLRLIYYSQIVNDFQKGDIAEGYSVSREKKESFPLTVTSAQKNPTAFYLCASSIAWGLANSYEQYFGPGTRLTVT.

This sequence joins TRBV5-1 and TRBJ2-5; 13 bases fit TRBD2. CDR3 length: 16 residues. Germline CDR1 SGHRS, CDR2 YFSETQ. The trim removed 3 bases at V and 5 bases at J, leaving 7 bases unmatched. The CDR3 here is CASSSNGLAGVETQYF. The CDR3 DNA sequence: TGCGCCAGCAGCTCGAATGGACTAGCGGGAGTGGAGACCCAGTACTTC.

In this sample, this clone turned up once. Other nucleotide sequences in the sample specify the same CDR3. The chain uses TRBV12-3 or TRBV12-4 and TRBJ1-1, with TRBD1 matching over 7 bases. The CDR3 extends over 13 amino acids. J lost 1 base, V lost 6 bases, and 2 bases had no gene match. The CDR3 DNA is TGTGCCAGCAGCCGACAGGGGAACACTGAAGCTTTCTTT. It specifies CASSRQGNTEAFF.

In its sample, this clone was seen once. V is TRBV10-1 and J is TRBJ2-3, with 9 bases matching TRBD1. Trimming at V came to 5 bases and at J to 5 bases, leaving 5 bases not matched to a gene. The CDR3 contains 14 residues. CDR1 WNHNN and CDR2 SYGVQD come from the germline V gene (reference sequence). CDR3 sequence reads: CASSLDRGGDTQYF. CDR3 sequence (DNA): TGCGCCAGCAGTTTGGACAGGGGAGGAGATACGCAGTATTTT.

The V and J genes are TRBV3-1 (or the pseudogene TRBV3-2) and TRBJ1-3, with a tentative D call TRBD1 (5 bases). This CDR3 spans 14 amino acids. Germline lookup yields CDR1 LGHDT and CDR2 YNNKEL (reference sequence). The germline V and J ends were trimmed by 4 bases and 3 bases, with 10 bases remaining between them. CDR3 DNA: TGTGCCAGCAGCCCGACAGTTCTTGGAAACACCATATATTTT. Translating gives CASSPTVLGNTIYF.

The V call is TRBV5-1, the J call TRBJ2-7, with 11 bases lining up with TRBD2. CDR1 and CDR2 from the germline V gene are SGHRS and YFSETQ. This CDR3 is 15 amino acids long. Unmatched junction bases numbered 6, after V lost 4 bases and J lost 3 bases. CDR3 protein: CASSKGLAEIYEQYF. In nucleotides, the CDR3 is TGCGCCAGCAGCAAGGGACTAGCGGAGATCTACGAGCAGTACTTC.

V and J are TRBV18 and TRBJ2-3; D gene uncertain. This CDR3 comprises 15 residues. Germline CDR1 reads KGHSH; CDR2 reads LQKENI. V lost 2 bases to trimming and J lost 0 bases, with 9 bases between them. CDR3 loop: CASSPGQDSTDTQYF. The CDR3 nucleotides are TGTGCCAGCTCACCAGGCCAGGATAGCACAGATACGCAGTATTTT. Combining the CDR3 with reference TRBV18 and TRBJ2-3 gives the whole variable domain NAGVMQNPRHLVRRRGQEARLRCSPMKGHSHVYWYRQLPEEGLKFMVYLQKENIIDESGMPKERFSAEFPKEGPSILRIQQVVRGDSAAYFCASSPGQDSTDTQYFGPGTRLTVL.

The V gene is TRBV5-4, the J gene TRBJ2-5; 8 nucleotides line up with TRBD2. This CDR3 is built from 16 residues. Trimming removed 4 bases from V and 0 bases from J; junction bases left unmatched: 8. The germline CDR1 and CDR2 sequences are SGHNT and YYREEE (reference sequence). CDR3 nucleotide sequence: TGTGCCAGCAGCCGGGGAGCGGGGGCGTACCAAGAGACCCAGTACTTC. This gives the protein CASSRGAGAYQETQYF.

Comments on this clone: Within the sample, other DNA sequences also encode this same CDR3. V usage is TRBV5-4 and J usage is TRBJ1-1; D call uncertain. The V gene lost 0 bases and the J gene lost 1 base, with 7 bases spanning the gap. The germline gives CDR1 SGHNT, CDR2 YYREEE (reference sequence). This CDR3 has 14 amino acids. The CDR3 coding sequence is TGTGCCAGCAGCTTGGACTCGTGGAACACTGAAGCTTTCTTT. Translation: CASSLDSWNTEAFF.

The rearrangement joins TRBV7-2 to TRBJ2-3, with 13 bases lining up with TRBD2. The CDR3 length is 18 residues. The germline gives CDR1 SGHTA, CDR2 FQGNSA. The ends lost 3 bases at V and 0 bases at J; junction bases unmatched: 6. CDR3 amino acids: CASSFRTSGGFSTDTQYF. The CDR3 DNA reads TGTGCCAGCAGCTTCCGGACTAGCGGGGGATTTAGCACAGATACGCAGTATTTT.

The chain couples TRBV18 to TRBJ1-5, with TRBD1 matching over 8 bases. The V gene end was trimmed by 3 bases and the J gene end by 3 bases; junction bases not matched to a gene: 1. The V gene's germline CDR1 is KGHSH and CDR2 LQKENI. The CDR3 loop spans 14 amino acids. CDR3: CASSPTGVNQPQHF. The DNA of the CDR3 is TGTGCCAGCTCACCGACAGGGGTCAATCAGCCCCAGCATTTT.

The rearrangement uses TRBV7-2 and TRBJ2-3, with 8 bases aligning to TRBD2. After removal of 5 bases from V and 11 bases from J, the junction contained 12 bases not matched to a gene. The CDR3 sequence is 14 residues long. Germline values: CDR1 SGHTA, CDR2 FQGNSA. This chain's CDR3 is CASSGLAGELKQYF. The CDR3 DNA follows: TGTGCCAGCAGCGGACTAGCAGGGGAATTAAAGCAGTATTTT.

This clone was picked up one time. The V gene is TRBV6-5, the J gene TRBJ2-7; perhaps TRBD2 as D (5 bases). Germline values: CDR1 MNHEY, CDR2 SVGAGI. Trimming stripped 6 bases from V and 0 bases from J, with 15 bases between. The CDR3 is 15 amino acids. The CDR3 coding sequence is TGTGCCAGCAGAGATCGAACGGGGATCTCCTACGAGCAGTACTTC. Protein sequence: CASRDRTGISYEQYF.

The chain combines TRBV10-1 with TRBJ2-7; the D gene is possibly TRBD1 (6 bases). The CDR3 spans 17 residues. Per germline, CDR1 WNHNN and CDR2 SYGVQD (reference sequence). Deletions cut 4 bases from V and 5 bases from J, with 24 bases between. The CDR3 DNA reads as TGCGCCAGCAGTGGCCTAGTCGGGCAGGGGAAATTCGACGAGCAGTACTTC. It encodes CASSGLVGQGKFDEQYF.